These 31 T cell receptor beta chains were sequenced from one sample in a study of response to subunit inactivated influenza vaccine. TCRdb ran MiXCR on the RT-PCR reads and lists one entry per CDR3 protein. The table lists 700,000 to 900,000 distinct CDR3 sequences, around 20% of them singletons. The source was PBMCs from blood, collected roughly 5 days after vaccination. All receptors derive from a man aged 45-65 years who received an inactivated influenza vaccine.

This clonotype has a handful of counts. The V gene is TRBV6-2 or TRBV6-3, the J gene TRBJ2-2; unclear D gene. Germline V lookup: CDR1 MNHEY, CDR2 SVGEGT. This CDR3 is built from 15 residues. V was trimmed by 2 bases and J by 1 base, leaving 8 bases between them. CDR3 in amino acids: CASSYRPENTGELFF. CDR3 DNA: TGTGCCAGCAGTTACAGGCCAGAGAACACCGGGGAGCTGTTTTTT.

This sequence joins TRBV10-3 and TRBJ2-7; 7 bases map to TRBD1. This CDR3 has 13 amino acids. From germline, CDR1 is ENHRY and CDR2 SYGVKD. V gave up 6 bases and J gave up 2 bases; unmatched junction bases: 4. The CDR3 protein is CAISPGQPYEQYF. Written as DNA, the CDR3 is TGTGCCATCAGCCCGGGACAGCCCTACGAGCAGTACTTC.

The chain has TRBV4-3 and TRBJ1-2, with D perhaps TRBD1 (5 bases). Per germline, CDR1 LGHNA and CDR2 YSLEER. This CDR3 is built from 16 residues. Trimming removed 0 bases from V and 4 bases from J, with 15 bases in between. The CDR3, as DNA: TGCGCCAGCAGCCAAGATAGGACATTAGGACCCTATGGCTACACCTTC. Translating it yields CASSQDRTLGPYGYTF.

The chain recombines TRBV10-3 with TRBJ2-7, with TRBD2 identical over 9 bases. This CDR3 region has 16 residues. The germline V gene has CDR1 ENHRY and CDR2 SYGVKD. J lost 5 bases, V lost 0 bases, and 8 bases had no gene match. CDR3 DNA: TGTGCCATCAGTGAGTCGGAAATAGCGGGAGACGACGAGCAGTACTTC. Protein: CAISESEIAGDDEQYF.

The chain has TRBV15 and TRBJ2-7; 9 bases map to TRBD2. Trimming took 4 bases from V and 0 from J; bases not matched to a gene: 4. The germline CDR1 and CDR2 sequences are LNHNV and YYDKDF (reference sequence). The CDR3 loop spans 15 amino acids. CDR3 coding DNA: TGTGCCACCAGCATTAGCGGGGGTAGCTCCTACGAGCAGTACTTC. As protein: CATSISGGSSYEQYF.

The chain recombines TRBV12-3 or TRBV12-4 with TRBJ1-1; D is undetermined. The CDR3 length is 14 residues. The V and J ends lost 3 bases and 3 bases respectively, with 11 bases between them. The CDR3 spells CASSFGRGYTEAFF. Written as DNA, the CDR3 is TGTGCCAGCAGTTTTGGACGTGGGTACACTGAAGCTTTCTTT.

The gene calls are TRBV2 and TRBJ2-1; 7 bases match TRBD2. Trimming removed 6 bases from V and 5 bases from J; junction bases left unmatched: 13. Germline-derived CDR1 and CDR2 are SNHLY and FYNNEI. This CDR3 contains 16 residues. CDR3 sequence reads: CASRAPGASGHNEQFF. In DNA form, the CDR3 reads TGTGCCAGCAGGGCCCCCGGGGCTAGCGGACACAATGAGCAGTTCTTC. Combining the CDR3 with reference TRBV2 and TRBJ2-1 gives the whole variable domain EPEVTQTPSHQVTQMGQEVILRCVPISNHLYFYWYRQILGQKVEFLVSFYNNEISEKSEIFDDQFSVERPDGSNFTLKIRSTKLEDSAMYFCASRAPGASGHNEQFFGPGTRLTVL.

The J gene is TRBJ2-5, the V gene TRBV7-6; possibly TRBD1 for D (5 bases). V was clipped by 2 bases and J by 5 bases, with 15 bases between them. This CDR3 is built from 15 residues. CDR1 and CDR2 from the germline V gene are SGHVS and FNYEAQ. The CDR3 nucleotides are TGTGCCAGCAGCTTAAGGGGCTCTGGGGCCGAGACCCAGTACTTC. It yields the protein CASSLRGSGAETQYF.

The V and J genes are TRBV4-3 and TRBJ2-3; a weak D match, TRBD1 (6 bases). From germline, CDR1 is LGHNA and CDR2 YSLEER. V lost 4 bases and J lost 4, with 18 bases in between. CDR3 length: 16 amino acids. CDR3 sequence (DNA): TGCGCCAGCAGCCGAGAGTGGACAGCGGTCGCAGATACGCAGTATTTT. Residues: CASSREWTAVADTQYF.

This clonotype was found a few times. The rearrangement links TRBV12-3 or TRBV12-4 to TRBJ2-1, with 12 bases matching TRBD2. There are 17 residues in the CDR3. Trimming cost V 6 bases and J 1 base; bases outside gene matches: 7. The CDR3 coding sequence is TGTGCCAGCAGCCCTACTAGCGGGAGGATATCCTACAATGAGCAGTTCTTC. It encodes CASSPTSGRISYNEQFF.

The gene calls are TRBV4-2 and TRBJ2-7, with 7 bases aligning to TRBD2. V was clipped by 0 bases and J by 2 bases; unmatched bases: 4. The CDR3 contains 15 residues. CDR1 is LGHNA, CDR2 YNFKEQ, per germline. This CDR3 is CASSQEAAGPYEQYF. DNA for the CDR3: TGTGCCAGCAGCCAAGAGGCAGCGGGACCCTACGAGCAGTACTTC.

This clonotype was seen more than once but under ten times. V usage is TRBV4-2 and J usage is TRBJ1-1; the D is unclear. This CDR3 is built from 14 residues. Germline lookup yields CDR1 LGHNA and CDR2 YNFKEQ. The V gene lost 0 bases and the J gene lost 1 base, with 6 bases spanning the gap. In DNA, the CDR3 is TGTGCCAGCAGCCAAGAAAGAGCGAACACTGAAGCTTTCTTT. Translated: CASSQERANTEAFF.

V usage is TRBV18 and J usage is TRBJ2-7; TRBD2 aligns across 10 bases. Germline V gives CDR1 KGHSH, CDR2 LQKENI. V was pared by 1 base and J by 4 bases, with 25 bases of the junction left unmatched. The CDR3 has 22 residues. CDR3: CASSPRRQDSWTSGSIIYEQYF. CDR3 sequence (DNA): TGTGCCAGCTCACCACGTAGGCAGGACAGCTGGACTAGCGGATCAATTATTTACGAGCAGTACTTC.

This clonotype was observed a few times. CDR3 sequence reads: CASSSTFGQVLNYGYTF. The CDR3 DNA reads TGCGCCAGCAGCTCGACCTTTGGACAGGTGCTAAACTATGGCTACACCTTC. The gene calls are TRBV5-1 and TRBJ1-2, with 7 bases that match TRBD1. V trimming: 3 bases; J trimming: 2 bases; junction bases outside the gene matches: 13. Germline assignment: CDR1 SGHRS and CDR2 YFSETQ. This CDR3 has 17 amino acids.

This clonotype was counted between two and nine times. The chain employs TRBV12-3 or TRBV12-4 and TRBJ2-3; D ambiguous. CDR3 size: 15 residues. With 6 bases removed from V and 7 bases from J, the gap between germline ends came to 20 bases. This CDR3 reads CASSRPLLGYYTQYF. CDR3 nucleotides: TGTGCCAGCAGCCGCCCATTGTTGGGGTACTATACGCAGTATTTT.

V is TRBV5-6 and J is TRBJ2-1; D is undetermined. V was cut by 6 bases and J by 4 bases, with 5 bases left in between. The CDR3 covers 11 residues. CDR1 is SGHDT and CDR2 is YYEEEE in the germline V gene. In DNA form, the CDR3 reads TGTGCCAGCAAGAAATACAATGAGCAGTTCTTC. It specifies CASKKYNEQFF.

This clonotype has ten or more counts. The chain has TRBV5-1 and TRBJ2-7, with TRBD1 matching over 9 bases. The CDR3 extends over 14 amino acids. Germline CDR1 is SGHRS and CDR2 is YFSETQ. Trimming at V came to 4 bases and at J to 4 bases, leaving 6 bases not matched to a gene. The CDR3 sequence: CASSLGTGPYEQYF. The CDR3 DNA follows: TGCGCCAGCAGCCTAGGGACAGGGCCTTACGAGCAGTACTTC.

This clonotype was observed a few times. The rearrangement links TRBV30 to TRBJ2-1, with 9 bases that match TRBD1. Germline CDR1 is GTSNPN and CDR2 is SVGIG (reference sequence). V lost 2 bases, J lost 2 bases, and 10 bases stayed unmatched. This CDR3 spans 17 amino acids. CDR3 DNA: TGTGCCTGGAGTCGAGACAGGGGGTTACTTACCTACAATGAGCAGTTCTTC. It translates to CAWSRDRGLLTYNEQFF.

This rearrangement joins TRBV5-1 to TRBJ2-2; TRBD2 aligns across 11 bases. V trimming: 2 bases; J trimming: 5 bases; junction bases outside the gene matches: 2. Germline V gene sequence: CDR1 SGHRS, CDR2 YFSETQ. This CDR3 region has 15 residues. In DNA form, the CDR3 reads TGCGCCAGCAGCTTACTAGCGGGAGAAACCGGGGAGCTGTTTTTT. The encoded protein is CASSLLAGETGELFF.

This chain joins TRBV5-1 and TRBJ2-7; D possibly matches TRBD1 or TRBD2 (5 bases each). Germline loops: CDR1 SGHRS, CDR2 YFSETQ. The CDR3 sequence is 13 residues long. V gave up 0 bases and J gave up 7 bases, with 11 bases separating them. The CDR3 reads CASSLGDQGEQYF. CDR3 coding DNA: TGCGCCAGCAGCTTGGGGGACCAAGGGGAGCAGTACTTC.

The gene calls are TRBV12-3 or TRBV12-4 and TRBJ2-2; D is unclear. The CDR3 is 13 amino acids. V was pared by 6 bases and J by 5 bases, with 10 bases between. The CDR3, as DNA: TGTGCCAGCAGCCCTGCTGTTACCGGGGAGCTGTTTTTT. Residues: CASSPAVTGELFF.

The chain has TRBV5-5 and TRBJ1-4; 8 nucleotides align to TRBD1. The CDR3 runs to 16 residues. V gave up 4 bases and J gave up 0 bases; unmatched junction bases: 5. The V gene's germline CDR1 is SGHKS and CDR2 YYEKEE (reference sequence). The CDR3 protein is CASSTGQGPTNEKLFF. The CDR3 DNA reads as TGTGCCAGCAGCACCGGACAGGGTCCAACTAATGAAAAACTGTTTTTT.

This clonotype has a handful of counts. The chain combines TRBV4-3 with TRBJ2-2, with D maybe TRBD1 (5 bases). Trimming removed 4 bases at V and 0 bases at J, with 9 bases between. Germline V CDR1 and CDR2: LGHNA, YSLEER. CDR3 length equals 15 residues. CDR3 sequence (DNA): TGCGCCAGCAGCCCCAGGGTCACGAACACCGGGGAGCTGTTTTTT. This codes for CASSPRVTNTGELFF.

The chain has TRBV12-3 or TRBV12-4 and TRBJ2-5; D is perhaps TRBD2 (6 bases). The CDR3 has 13 residues. V dropped 5 bases and J dropped 1 base, with 8 bases sitting between them. CDR3 bases: TGTGCCAGCAGTAGGACTACCCAAGAGACCCAGTACTTC. Translation gives CASSRTTQETQYF.

The rearrangement joins TRBV20-1 to TRBJ1-2; TRBD1 matches at 7 bases. After removal of 3 bases from V and 3 bases from J, the junction contained 16 bases not matched to a gene. Germline values: CDR1 DFQATT, CDR2 SNEGSKA (reference sequence). The length of the CDR3 is 17 residues. The CDR3 region is CSARVARGRGQDYGYTF. The CDR3 bases are TGCAGTGCTAGGGTTGCTCGGGGGAGGGGGCAAGACTATGGCTACACCTTC.

This chain joins TRBV29-1 and TRBJ2-1, with D possibly TRBD1 on 5 matching bases. In germline, CDR1 is SQVTM, CDR2 ANQGSEA. The V end was cut by 4 bases, the J end by 4 bases, with 14 bases between. The CDR3 extends over 14 amino acids. The CDR3 coding sequence is TGCAGCGTTGGAACCCGACAGTATTACAATGAGCAGTTCTTC. It encodes CSVGTRQYYNEQFF.

V usage is TRBV6-5 and J usage is TRBJ2-2, with 7 nucleotides matching TRBD1. Trimming took 0 bases from V and 5 from J; bases not matched to a gene: 6. There are 16 residues in the CDR3. CDR1 is MNHEY and CDR2 is SVGAGI in the germline V gene. For the CDR3, the DNA is TGTGCCAGCAGTTACTCGAAGGACAGGAGGACCGGGGAGCTGTTTTTT. Translating gives CASSYSKDRRTGELFF.

The V and J genes are TRBV12-3 or TRBV12-4 and TRBJ2-7; TRBD2 matches 11 bases. This CDR3 is 17 amino acids long. The V segment lost 6 bases and the J segment 3 bases; nucleotides outside the gene matches: 13. The CDR3 here is CASSSVAGGSLRYEQYF. CDR3 coding DNA: TGTGCCAGCAGCTCAGTAGCGGGGGGGTCCCTTCGCTACGAGCAGTACTTC.

The chain employs TRBV5-1 and TRBJ1-2; no definite D call. This CDR3 contains 14 residues. Germline CDR1 and CDR2: SGHRS and YFSETQ. Trimming cost V 9 bases and J 5 bases, with 20 bases left between them. CDR3 coding DNA: TGCGCCACCTCCCCGTCGGGTGAAACTTATGGCTACACCTTC. Encoded protein: CATSPSGETYGYTF.

The chain couples TRBV20-1 to TRBJ2-3; 7 bases fit TRBD2. The germline V gene encodes CDR1 DFQATT and CDR2 SNEGSKA (reference sequence). J gave up 2 bases and V 0 bases, and 8 bases lay outside the gene matches. CDR3 length: 16 amino acids. CDR3 nucleotides: TGCAGTGCTAGAGAGGAAAGGGGACTAACCACAGATACGCAGTATTTT. Translating gives CSAREERGLTTDTQYF.

The chain uses TRBV21-1 and TRBJ2-3; the table's D call, TRBD1, has no DNA check behind it. TRBV21-1 is a pseudogene locus. There are 16 residues in the CDR3. The CDR3, as DNA: TGTGCCAACCCCGGCGGGATCGGGGGGACCGCAGATACGCAGTATTTT. This codes for CANPGGIGGTADTQYF.